A single sample gave rise to the 27 T cell receptor beta chains below, sequenced in a study of graft-versus-host responses after intestinal transplantation. Antigens of these TCRs are unknown. Data came from immunoSEQ multiplex PCR; TCRdb stores just in-frame clones and leaves some out. The sample holds 90,000 to 120,000 clones; 87% are singletons and the top ten take about 0.9%. The specimen was unstimulated CD4+ T cells sorted from spleen or lymph node cells, collected before intestinal transplant. These TCRs come from a human donor who received an intestinal transplant.

CDR3 in DNA: TGTGCCTGGAGTCCTTCAGGGGGTGCGCCCCAGCATTTT. This encodes CAWSPSGGAPQHF. The chain joins TRBV30 to TRBJ1-5; 7 positions match TRBD1. The V segment lost 2 bases and the J segment 9 bases; nucleotides outside the gene matches: 7. The length of the CDR3 is 13 residues. Germline V CDR1 and CDR2: GTSNPN, SVGIG (reference sequence).

The chain has TRBV5-1 and TRBJ2-7; no clear D gene. Germline CDR1 SGHRS, CDR2 YFSETQ. The CDR3 contains 13 residues. Trimming removed 0 bases at V and 5 bases at J, with 9 bases between. CDR3 sequence reads: CASSLERADEQYF. For the CDR3, the DNA is TGCGCCAGCAGCTTGGAAAGGGCTGACGAGCAGTACTTC.

This clone was detected a few times. The CDR3 spells CASSPLHGYGTEAFF. In nucleotides, the CDR3 is TGTGCCAGCAGCCCCTTACACGGGTATGGCACTGAAGCTTTCTTT. V is TRBV2 and J is TRBJ1-1; D ambiguous. Trimming removed 6 bases at V and 4 bases at J, with 18 bases between. The CDR3 runs 15 residues. In germline, CDR1 is SNHLY, CDR2 FYNNEI. The entire variable domain, with the rest obtained from reference TRBV2 and TRBJ1-1, is as follows: EPEVTQTPSHQVTQMGQEVILRCVPISNHLYFYWYRQILGQKVEFLVSFYNNEISEKSEIFDDQFSVERPDGSNFTLKIRSTKLEDSAMYFCASSPLHGYGTEAFFGQGTRLTVV.

The J gene is TRBJ2-3, the V gene TRBV5-1; D remains ambiguous. CDR1 is SGHRS and CDR2 is YFSETQ in the germline V gene. CDR3 length: 16 residues. Trimming stripped 0 bases from V and 4 bases from J, with 15 bases between. The DNA for the CDR3 is TGCGCCAGCAGCTTGGCCGCTTTACGATCAGCAGATACGCAGTATTTT. Its protein product is CASSLAALRSADTQYF. Full variable domain (rest looked up from reference TRBV5-1 and TRBJ2-3): KAGVTQTPRYLIKTRGQQVTLSCSPISGHRSVSWYQQTPGQGLQFLFEYFSETQRNKGNFPGRFSGRQFSNSRSEMNVSTLELGDSALYLCASSLAALRSADTQYFGPGTRLTVL.

The chain's CDR3 is CASSLGETGELFF. The CDR3, as DNA: TGTGCCAGCAGCTTGGGGGAAACCGGGGAGCTGTTTTTT. The chain recombines TRBV11-3 with TRBJ2-2, with D perhaps being TRBD1 or TRBD2 (5 bases each). The germline gives CDR1 SGHNT, CDR2 YENEEA. The CDR3 has 13 amino acids. V dropped 3 bases and J dropped 5 bases, with 7 bases sitting between them.

This clone was recorded only once. The chain joins TRBV18 to TRBJ2-7; TRBD1 agrees at 10 bases. Germline V gene lookup returns CDR1 KGHSH and CDR2 LQKENI. This CDR3 is built from 14 residues. Germline trimming cut 4 bases from V and 1 base from J; bases unmatched to any gene: 1. DNA of the CDR3: TGTGCCAGCTCACTGGGACAGGGGTCCTACGAGCAGTACTTC. This encodes CASSLGQGSYEQYF. Full variable domain (remainder filled in from reference TRBV18 and TRBJ2-7): NAGVMQNPRHLVRRRGQEARLRCSPMKGHSHVYWYRQLPEEGLKFMVYLQKENIIDESGMPKERFSAEFPKEGPSILRIQQVVRGDSAAYFCASSLGQGSYEQYFGPGTRLTVT.

There are a few counts of this clone. The chain combines TRBV12-5 with TRBJ2-7; 8 positions match TRBD1. The CDR3 extends over 15 amino acids. Germline CDR1 is LGHNT and CDR2 is FRNRAP. Germline trimming cut 6 bases from V and 3 bases from J; bases unmatched to any gene: 10. DNA for the CDR3: TGTGCTAGTGGCCGGTCCCCCGACAGGGGCTACGAGCAGTACTTC. Its protein product is CASGRSPDRGYEQYF.

The chain employs TRBV2 and TRBJ2-6; D uncertain. CDR1 is SNHLY and CDR2 is FYNNEI in the germline V gene. The germline V and J ends were trimmed by 5 bases and 0 bases, with 5 bases remaining between them. The CDR3 contains 14 residues. DNA for the CDR3: TGTGCCAGCAGTTTGAGCTCTGGGGCCAACGTCCTGACTTTC. Translating gives CASSLSSGANVLTF.

The rearrangement uses TRBV6-6 and TRBJ1-1, with D perhaps matching TRBD1 (5 bases). Trimming pared 6 bases from V and 4 bases from J, leaving 15 bases between. CDR1 is MNHNY, CDR2 SVGAGI, per germline (reference sequence). The CDR3 is 14 amino acids. The CDR3 nucleotides read TGTGCCAGCAGCAGTCGGCAGGGATCCACTGAAGCTTTCTTT. Translated, it gives CASSSRQGSTEAFF.

This sequence joins TRBV11-2 and TRBJ2-7; the D is unclear. Trimming removed 2 bases at V and 1 base at J, with 9 bases between. Looked up from germline, CDR1 is SGHAT and CDR2 is FQNNGV. The CDR3 covers 14 residues. The CDR3 spells CASSLPTVSYEQYF. The CDR3 coding sequence is TGTGCCAGCAGCTTACCAACGGTTTCCTACGAGCAGTACTTC.

The V and J genes are TRBV4-1 and TRBJ1-1; tentatively, D is TRBD1 (5 bases). Germline V lookup: CDR1 MGHRA, CDR2 YSYEKL. The CDR3 extends over 15 amino acids. Trimming shortened V by 3 bases and J by 7 bases, and 18 bases separated the two germline ends. CDR3 in DNA: TGCGCCAGCAGCCATATCATAGTCGGGGGGGTTGAAGCTTTCTTT. This encodes CASSHIIVGGVEAFF.

CDR3 protein: CASSLSAGGNEQYF. CDR3 nucleotides: TGTGCCAGCAGCTTATCAGCGGGGGGGAACGAGCAGTACTTC. V gene TRBV7-9 combines with J gene TRBJ2-7; 10 nucleotides agree with TRBD2. There are 14 residues in the CDR3. Trimming cost V 2 bases and J 5 bases; bases outside gene matches: 3. CDR1 and CDR2 (germline): SEHNR, FQNEAQ (reference sequence).

In nucleotides, the CDR3 is TGTGCCAGCAGCTTGGTCGGAAGGACGGGGAACACTGAAGCTTTCTTT. Translating it yields CASSLVGRTGNTEAFF. The rearrangement uses TRBV5-4 and TRBJ1-1; the D is unclear. The V and J ends lost 0 bases and 1 base respectively, with 13 bases between them. The CDR3 spans 16 residues. Germline CDR1 and CDR2: SGHNT and YYREEE (reference sequence).

The gene calls are TRBV4-1 and TRBJ1-1; 7 nucleotides align to TRBD1. The CDR3 runs to 17 residues. The J segment lost 2 bases and the V segment lost 0 bases, leaving 9 bases of the junction unmatched. CDR1 MGHRA and CDR2 YSYEKL come from the germline V gene. The CDR3: CASSQDIRDSSNTEAFF. CDR3 in DNA: TGCGCCAGCAGCCAAGATATCCGGGACAGTTCCAACACTGAAGCTTTCTTT.

This chain uses TRBV9 with TRBJ2-1; TRBD1 matches 9 bases. V was pared by 4 bases and J by 5 bases, with 7 bases of the junction left unmatched. The CDR3 sequence is 15 residues long. From germline, CDR1 is SGDLS and CDR2 YYNGEE. CDR3 DNA sequence: TGTGCCAGCAGCATGGGACAGGGAGTGAACAATGAGCAGTTCTTC. Translated: CASSMGQGVNNEQFF.

V is TRBV27 and J is TRBJ1-6; D is perhaps TRBD1 (5 bases). The germline CDR1 and CDR2 sequences are MNHEY and SMNVEV (reference sequence). The V gene lost 3 bases and the J gene lost 9 bases, with 12 bases spanning the gap. The CDR3 runs to 14 residues. The CDR3 nucleotides read TGTGCCAGCAGTTTTGGGGGGAATCGTTCACCCCTCCACTTT. Translation: CASSFGGNRSPLHF.

V is TRBV1 and J is TRBJ1-1. TRBV1 is recorded as a pseudogene. This CDR3 comprises 10 residues. CDR3 coding DNA: TGCACCCGGCCCACCACTGAAGCTTTCTTT. This codes for CTRPTTEAFF.

The chain is built from TRBV6-1 and TRBJ2-7; no definite D call. CDR1 is MNHNS, CDR2 SASEGT, per germline. Trimming removed 6 bases at V and 4 bases at J, with 7 bases between. The CDR3 has 11 amino acids. This CDR3 is CASRLLYEQYF. The CDR3 DNA follows: TGTGCCAGCAGGCTGCTTTACGAGCAGTACTTC.

As DNA, the CDR3 is TGTGCCAGCAGTGACTCCGCCCAGGGGGACACCGGGGAGCTGTTTTTT. It encodes CASSDSAQGDTGELFF. This rearrangement joins TRBV25-1 to TRBJ2-2; TRBD1 aligns across 7 bases. Trimming took 3 bases from V and 3 from J; bases not matched to a gene: 7. The CDR3 totals 16 residues. The germline V gene has CDR1 MGHDK and CDR2 SYGVNS.

The genes are TRBV2 and TRBJ2-7; D not resolved. The CDR3 consists of 15 residues. Germline V gene sequence: CDR1 SNHLY, CDR2 FYNNEI. V was trimmed by 5 bases and J by 1 base, leaving 15 bases between them. CDR3 nucleotide sequence: TGTGCCAGCAGTTATAGGGCCTTGTTGTCCTACGAGCAGTACTTC. This codes for CASSYRALLSYEQYF. The full variable domain, rest sourced from reference TRBV2 and TRBJ2-7, is EPEVTQTPSHQVTQMGQEVILRCVPISNHLYFYWYRQILGQKVEFLVSFYNNEISEKSEIFDDQFSVERPDGSNFTLKIRSTKLEDSAMYFCASSYRALLSYEQYFGPGTRLTVT.

This clone was detected once. The chain recombines TRBV5-1 with TRBJ2-7; a weak D match, TRBD2 (5 bases). V was pared by 5 bases and J by 0 bases, with 9 bases between. The CDR3 covers 13 residues. Germline lookup yields CDR1 SGHRS and CDR2 YFSETQ. The CDR3 coding sequence is TGCGCCAGCAGAAGAGAGGGCTCCTACGAGCAGTACTTC. Protein: CASRREGSYEQYF.

The chain's CDR3 is CSARGPSGYTF. CDR3 nucleotides: TGCAGTGCTAGAGGACCAAGCGGCTACACCTTC. This rearrangement joins TRBV20-1 to TRBJ1-2; D is undetermined. Germline values: CDR1 DFQATT, CDR2 SNEGSKA (reference sequence). V was pared by 1 base and J by 8 bases, with 8 bases between. The CDR3 consists of 11 residues.

This chain joins TRBV18 and TRBJ2-3; TRBD1 matches at 9 bases. The CDR3 sequence is 15 residues long. Germline trimming cut 0 bases from V and 5 bases from J; bases unmatched to any gene: 3. In germline, CDR1 is KGHSH, CDR2 LQKENI. The CDR3 loop is CASSPPGQGKDTQYF. CDR3 nucleotide sequence: TGTGCCAGCTCACCACCAGGACAGGGGAAAGATACGCAGTATTTT.

Here the CDR3 DNA reads TGTGCCAGCAGCCCCAGAGAAAGCACAGATACGCAGTATTTT. This translates into CASSPRESTDTQYF. The chain links TRBV5-6 to TRBJ2-3; D remains ambiguous. V shed 4 bases and J shed 0 bases, with 9 bases lying between them. CDR1 SGHDT and CDR2 YYEEEE come from the germline V gene. The CDR3 consists of 14 residues.

CDR3 sequence reads: CAWRKRAGANVLTF. The CDR3 DNA is TGTGCCTGGAGAAAACGGGCTGGGGCCAACGTCCTGACTTTC. The chain uses TRBV30 and TRBJ2-6; D is unresolved. Germline V lookup: CDR1 GTSNPN, CDR2 SVGIG (reference sequence). The V and J ends lost 3 bases and 2 bases respectively, with 8 bases between them. The CDR3 is made up of 14 amino acids.

The chain uses TRBV15 and TRBJ2-2; no firm D call. V lost 1 base and J lost 8, with 2 bases in between. From germline, CDR1 is LNHNV and CDR2 YYDKDF (reference sequence). This CDR3 has 11 residues. CDR3 sequence: CATSRVGELFF. The CDR3, as DNA: TGTGCCACCAGCAGAGTGGGGGAGCTGTTTTTT.

For the CDR3, the DNA is TGCGCCAGCAGCAGGGGCGGGACTGCCAACACAGATACGCAGTATTTT. Its protein product is CASSRGGTANTDTQYF. The chain links TRBV5-1 to TRBJ2-3, with TRBD2 as a possible D gene (6 bases). The CDR3 has 16 amino acids. Looked up from germline, CDR1 is SGHRS and CDR2 is YFSETQ. Trimming stripped 4 bases from V and 2 bases from J, with 17 bases between.